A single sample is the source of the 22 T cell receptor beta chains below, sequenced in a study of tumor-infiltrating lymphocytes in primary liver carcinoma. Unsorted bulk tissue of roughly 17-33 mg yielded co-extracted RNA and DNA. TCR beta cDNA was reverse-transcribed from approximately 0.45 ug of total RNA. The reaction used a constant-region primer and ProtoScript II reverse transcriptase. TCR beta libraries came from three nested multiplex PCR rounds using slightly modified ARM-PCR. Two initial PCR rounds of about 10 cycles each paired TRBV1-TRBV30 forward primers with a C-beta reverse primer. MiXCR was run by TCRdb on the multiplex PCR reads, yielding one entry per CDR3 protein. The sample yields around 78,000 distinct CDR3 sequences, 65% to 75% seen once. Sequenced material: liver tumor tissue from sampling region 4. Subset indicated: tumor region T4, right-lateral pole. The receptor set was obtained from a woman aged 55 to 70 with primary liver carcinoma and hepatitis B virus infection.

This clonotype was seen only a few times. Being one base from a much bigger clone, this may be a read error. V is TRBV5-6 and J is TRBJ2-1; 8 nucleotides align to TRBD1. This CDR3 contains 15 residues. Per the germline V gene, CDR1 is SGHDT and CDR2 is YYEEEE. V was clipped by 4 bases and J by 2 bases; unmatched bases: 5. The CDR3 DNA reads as TGTGCCAGCAGCCGACAGGGGTCTCCCTACAATGAGCAGTTCTTC. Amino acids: CASSRQGSPYNEQFF.

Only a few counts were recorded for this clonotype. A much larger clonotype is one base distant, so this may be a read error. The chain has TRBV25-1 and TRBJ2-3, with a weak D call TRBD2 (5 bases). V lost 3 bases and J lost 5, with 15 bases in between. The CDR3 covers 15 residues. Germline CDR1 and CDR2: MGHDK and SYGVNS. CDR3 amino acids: CASSDDERRKDTQYF. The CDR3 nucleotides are TGTGCCAGCAGTGATGATGAGCGGAGGAAAGATACGCAGTATTTT.

The chain's CDR3 is CASSRTTESSDYTF. The CDR3 coding sequence is TGTGCCAGCAGTAGAACTACAGAGTCTAGTGACTATACCTTC. The V and J genes are TRBV6-5 and TRBJ1-2; D unresolved. This CDR3 spans 14 amino acids. CDR1 and CDR2 (germline): MNHEY, SVGAGI. Trimming pared 5 bases from V and 14 bases from J, leaving 24 bases between.

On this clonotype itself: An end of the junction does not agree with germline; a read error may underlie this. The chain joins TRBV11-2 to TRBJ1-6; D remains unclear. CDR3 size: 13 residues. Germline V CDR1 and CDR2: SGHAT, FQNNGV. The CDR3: CASSLGLNSPLRF. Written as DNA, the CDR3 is TGTGCCAGCAGCTTGGGGTTAAATTCACCCCTCCGCTTT.

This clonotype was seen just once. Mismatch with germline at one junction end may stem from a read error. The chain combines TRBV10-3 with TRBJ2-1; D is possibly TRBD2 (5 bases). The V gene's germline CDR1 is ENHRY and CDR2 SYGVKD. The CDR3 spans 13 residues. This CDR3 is CTIRSEGVGEQFF. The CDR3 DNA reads TGTACCATCAGGTCAGAGGGAGTGGGTGAGCAGTTCTTC.

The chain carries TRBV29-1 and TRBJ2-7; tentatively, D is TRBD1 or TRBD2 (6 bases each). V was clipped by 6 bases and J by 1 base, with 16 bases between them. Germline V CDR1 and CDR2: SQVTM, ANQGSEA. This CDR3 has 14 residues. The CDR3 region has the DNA TGCAGCGTCTGGTCCGGGGGCGGGTCCTACGAGCAGTACTTC. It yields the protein CSVWSGGGSYEQYF.

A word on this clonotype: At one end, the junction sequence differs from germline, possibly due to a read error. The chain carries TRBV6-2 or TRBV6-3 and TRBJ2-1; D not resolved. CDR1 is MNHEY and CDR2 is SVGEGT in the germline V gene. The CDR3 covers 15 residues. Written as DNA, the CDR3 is TGTGCCAGCAGTTATGGAACCATCATGGGCAATGAGCACTTCTTC. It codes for CASSYGTIMGNEHFF.

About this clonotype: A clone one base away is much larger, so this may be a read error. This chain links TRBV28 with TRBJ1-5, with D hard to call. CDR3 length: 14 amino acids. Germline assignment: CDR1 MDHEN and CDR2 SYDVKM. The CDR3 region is CTSTRSLGNQPQHF. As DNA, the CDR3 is TGTACCAGCACGCGGTCCCTGGGCAATCAGCCCCAGCATTTT.

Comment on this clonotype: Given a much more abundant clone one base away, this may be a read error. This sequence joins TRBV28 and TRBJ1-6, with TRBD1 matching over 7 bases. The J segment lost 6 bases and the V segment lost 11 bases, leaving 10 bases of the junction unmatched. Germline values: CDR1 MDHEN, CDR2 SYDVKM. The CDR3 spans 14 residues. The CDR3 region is CAGASGTANSPLHF. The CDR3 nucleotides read TGTGCCGGCGCCTCCGGGACAGCTAATTCACCCCTCCACTTT.

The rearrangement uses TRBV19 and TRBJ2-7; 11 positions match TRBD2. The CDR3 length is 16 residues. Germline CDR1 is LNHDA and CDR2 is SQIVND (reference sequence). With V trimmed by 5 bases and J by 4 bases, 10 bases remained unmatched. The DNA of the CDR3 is TGTGCCAGTAGTGCTTTAGCGGGAGGGAAGCTATACGAGCAGTACTTC. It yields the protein CASSALAGGKLYEQYF.

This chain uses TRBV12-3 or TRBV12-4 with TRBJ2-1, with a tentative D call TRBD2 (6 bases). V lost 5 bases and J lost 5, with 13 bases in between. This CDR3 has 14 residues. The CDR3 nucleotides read TGTGCCAGCAGTCCGGGCGGGACCGACAATGAGCAGTTCTTC. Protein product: CASSPGGTDNEQFF.

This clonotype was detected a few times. CDR3: CASSHGPGYYEQYF. For the CDR3, the DNA is TGTGCCAGCAGCCACGGACCCGGTTACTACGAGCAGTACTTC. The chain has TRBV7-2 and TRBJ2-7; D not certain. The germline V and J ends were trimmed by 5 bases and 3 bases, with 14 bases remaining between them. Germline lookup yields CDR1 SGHTA and CDR2 FQGNSA. CDR3 length: 14 residues.

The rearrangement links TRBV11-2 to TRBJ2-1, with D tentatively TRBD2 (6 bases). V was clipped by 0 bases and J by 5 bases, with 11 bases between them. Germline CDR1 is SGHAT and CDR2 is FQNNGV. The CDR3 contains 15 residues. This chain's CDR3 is CASSLERGEDNEQFF. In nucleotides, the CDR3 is TGTGCCAGCAGCTTAGAGCGTGGGGAGGACAATGAGCAGTTCTTC.

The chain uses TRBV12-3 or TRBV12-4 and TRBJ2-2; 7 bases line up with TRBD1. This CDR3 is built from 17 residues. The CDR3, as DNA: TGTACCAACAGTTTGTCCAGGGGGTGCGCGAACACCGGGGAGCTGTTTTTT. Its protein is CTNSLSRGCANTGELFF.

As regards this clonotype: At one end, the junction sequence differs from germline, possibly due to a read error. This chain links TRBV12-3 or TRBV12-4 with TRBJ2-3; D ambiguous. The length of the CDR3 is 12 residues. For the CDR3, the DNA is TGTCCCAGCAGTTTAGTCACAGATATGCAGTATTTT. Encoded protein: CPSSLVTDMQYF.

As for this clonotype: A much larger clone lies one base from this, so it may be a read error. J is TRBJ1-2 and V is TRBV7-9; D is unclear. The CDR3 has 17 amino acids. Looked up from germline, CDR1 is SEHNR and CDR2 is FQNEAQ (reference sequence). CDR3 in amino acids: CASTLYGPEAANCGYTF. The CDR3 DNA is TGTGCCAGCACCTTATATGGCCCCGAGGCGGCCAACTGTGGCTACACCTTC.

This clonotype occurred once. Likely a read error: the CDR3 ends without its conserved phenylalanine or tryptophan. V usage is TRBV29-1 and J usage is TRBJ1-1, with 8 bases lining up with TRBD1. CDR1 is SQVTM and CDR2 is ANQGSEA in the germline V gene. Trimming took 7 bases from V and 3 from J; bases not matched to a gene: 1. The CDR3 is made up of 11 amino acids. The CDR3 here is CSGTGYTEAFL. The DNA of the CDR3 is TGCAGCGGGACAGGGTACACTGAAGCTTTCTTG.

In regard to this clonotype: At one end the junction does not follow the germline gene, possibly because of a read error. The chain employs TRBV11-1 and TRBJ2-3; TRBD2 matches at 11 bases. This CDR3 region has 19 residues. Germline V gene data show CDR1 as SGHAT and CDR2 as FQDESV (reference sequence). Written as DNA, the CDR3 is TGTGCCAGCAGCTTAAGGGTCGCTACTAGCGGGAGAGCGACAGATATGCAGTGTTTT. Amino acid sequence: CASSLRVATSGRATDMQCF.

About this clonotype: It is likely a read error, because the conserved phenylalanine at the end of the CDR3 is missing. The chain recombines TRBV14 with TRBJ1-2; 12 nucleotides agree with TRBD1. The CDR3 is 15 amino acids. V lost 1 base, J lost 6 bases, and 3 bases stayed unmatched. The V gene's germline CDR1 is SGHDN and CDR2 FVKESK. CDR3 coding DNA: TGTGCCAGCAGCCAAGCGGGACAGGGGGCTGATGGCTACACCTCC. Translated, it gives CASSQAGQGADGYTS.

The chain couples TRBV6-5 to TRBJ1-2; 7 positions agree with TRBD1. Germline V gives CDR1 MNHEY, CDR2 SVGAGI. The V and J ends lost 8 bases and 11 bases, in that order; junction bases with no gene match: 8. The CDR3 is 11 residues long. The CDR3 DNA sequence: TGTGCCAGCTGCAACAGGGGTGGTTACACCTTC. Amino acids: CASCNRGGYTF.

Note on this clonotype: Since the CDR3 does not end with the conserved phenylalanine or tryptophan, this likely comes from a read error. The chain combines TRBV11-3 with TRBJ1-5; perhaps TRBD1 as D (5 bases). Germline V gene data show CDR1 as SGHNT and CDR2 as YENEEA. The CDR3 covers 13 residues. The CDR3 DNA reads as TGTACCAGCAGCAATAACAGGAATCAGCCCCAGCATCTT. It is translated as CTSSNNRNQPQHL.

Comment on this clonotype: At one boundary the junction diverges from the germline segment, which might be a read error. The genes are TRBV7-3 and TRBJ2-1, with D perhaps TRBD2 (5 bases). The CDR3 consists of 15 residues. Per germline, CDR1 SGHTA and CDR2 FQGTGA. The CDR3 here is CASSLQASSNNEQLF. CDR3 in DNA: TGTGCCAGCAGCTTACAGGCTAGCTCGAACAATGAGCAGTTATTC.